The clone carrying this T cell receptor (beta chain) was seen only once. This table comes from immunoSEQ multiplex PCR, and its TCRdb copy is limited to in-frame clones, with some not included. The profile shows more than 90,000 clones, 95% of them singletons. The source of the sample is a study of technical replicates of blood from several donors. The source of this sequence is a human donor in good health. What was sequenced was T cells isolated from PBMCs.

The CDR3 DNA reads TGTGCCAGCAGCTTAGGTTTGGGAGGTTGGTCCGGGGAGCTGTTTTTT. This encodes CASSLGLGGWSGELFF. The chain links TRBV11-2 to TRBJ2-2, with D maybe TRBD2 (6 bases). The V end was cut by 1 base, the J end by 6 bases, with 15 bases between. Germline CDR1 is SGHAT and CDR2 is FQNNGV. The CDR3 covers 16 residues.